The rows below give T cell receptor beta chains drawn from one sample of a study of STAT5B mutations in CD4+ large granular lymphocyte leukemia. The repertoire was sequenced with immunoSEQ multiplex PCR; TCRdb's copy has only in-frame clones and lacks some. The sample shows approximately 49,000 clones, just over 70% of them seen only once. The sequenced sample was CD4+ T cells from blood buffy coats. The receptor set was obtained from a human donor in good health. CDR3s include the opening cysteine and the closing phenylalanine or tryptophan. The D gene is left open where the match is weak. Only part of the rows carry a size: once, few, many, or a class if the clone is expanded.

TRBJ2-7 | 14 | - | TRBV6-5 | - | TGTGCCAGCACCCTGGGGGACGGATCCTACGAGCAGTACTTC | CASTLGDGSYEQYF
TRBJ1-1 | 13 | TRBD1 | TRBV30 | - | TGTGCCTGGAGTACAAGGGGGCGCTTAGGCGCTTTCTTT | CAWSTRGRLGAFF
TRBJ2-3 | 13 | - | TRBV6-5 | - | TGTGCCAGCACCCGGGGTAGCACAGATACGCAGTATTTT | CASTRGSTDTQYF
TRBJ2-7 | 14 | TRBD1 | TRBV6-5 | - | TGTGCCAGCAGTTCCTTCGACAGGGATGGCGAGCAGTACTTC | CASSSFDRDGEQYF
TRBJ1-6 | 19 | - | TRBV4-1 | - | TGCGCCAGCAGCCAAGATTTCTGGGCCCAAGGACCCTATAATTCACCCCTCCACTTT | CASSQDFWAQGPYNSPLHF
TRBJ2-3 | 14 | TRBD1 | TRBV13 | - | TGTGCCAGCAGCGGAACAGGGGGCTGGGATACGCAGTATTTT | CASSGTGGWDTQYF
TRBJ2-3 | 16 | TRBD2 | TRBV6-5 | once | TGTGCCAGCAGTTACGGCGTAGCGGGGGGAACAAATACGCAGTATTTT | CASSYGVAGGTNTQYF
TRBJ2-2 | 16 | TRBD2 | TRBV11-3 | - | TGTGCCAGCACCAAACGGGGGGGCGATGGCGGCGGGGAGCTGTTTTTT | CASTKRGGDGGGELFF
TRBJ2-3 | 16 | - | TRBV4-2 | - | TGTGCCAGCAGCCAAGAGTTCGGGGGCTCCGTGAATACGCAGTATTTT | CASSQEFGGSVNTQYF
TRBJ2-6 | 17 | TRBD1 | TRBV30 | - | TGTGCCTGGAGTCGGACAGGGGGCCTCTCTGGGGCCAACGTCCTGACTTTC | CAWSRTGGLSGANVLTF
TRBJ2-7 | 15 | - | TRBV15 | - | TGTGCCACCAGCAGAGATAGGGCTAGCTCCTACGAGCAGTACTTC | CATSRDRASSYEQYF
TRBJ2-2 | 16 | TRBD1 | TRBV7-6 | - | TGTGCCAGCAGCCCCACAGGGGGGAAGAACACCGGGGAGCTGTTTTTT | CASSPTGGKNTGELFF
TRBJ2-1 | 11 | - | TRBV30 | - | TGTGCCTGGAGCCCCGGACAGTTGCAGTTCTTC | CAWSPGQLQFF
TRBJ2-3 | 14 | - | TRBV13 | - | TGTGCCAGCAGCCCCCCCGGGGCCACAGATACGCAGTATTTT | CASSPPGATDTQYF
TRBJ2-3 | 15 | TRBD1 | TRBV6-6 | few | TGTGCCAGCAGCGGCGGACAGGGAAACACAGATACGCAGTATTTT | CASSGGQGNTDTQYF
TRBJ1-3 | 16 | - | TRBV28 | - | TGTGCCAGCAGTTTATGGGCTAGTAGGGATGGAAACACCATATATTTT | CASSLWASRDGNTIYF
TRBJ2-7 | 16 | - | TRBV5-1 | - | TGCGCCAGCAAGGGTGGCGTAGATTCGCTCTCCTACGAGCAGTACTTC | CASKGGVDSLSYEQYF
TRBJ2-7 | 14 | TRBD1 | TRBV5-5 | once | TGTGCCAGCAGGGCCGGGACAGGTCTCTACGAGCAGTACTTC | CASRAGTGLYEQYF
TRBJ2-3 | 14 | TRBD2 | TRBV19 | - | TGTGCCAGTAGTCCCCGGACTAGTCCAGATACGCAGTATTTT | CASSPRTSPDTQYF
TRBJ1-3 | 13 | - | TRBV30 | once | TGTGCCTGGGGTGAGGGGATTGGAAACACCATATATTTT | CAWGEGIGNTIYF
TRBJ2-3 | 16 | TRBD2 | TRBV19 | few | TGTGCCAGTCGGGGTCTGCGGGGGGGCCGGGCAGATACGCAGTATTTT | CASRGLRGGRADTQYF
TRBJ1-5 | 14 | - | TRBV27 | - | TGTGCCAGCAGCCCAGGGACCAGGCACCAGCCCCAGCATTTT | CASSPGTRHQPQHF
TRBJ1-4 | 14 | - | TRBV5-1 | few | TGCGCCAGCAGCATCGGACAGTCAGGTGAAAAACTGTTTTTT | CASSIGQSGEKLFF
TRBJ2-7 | 13 | TRBD1 | TRBV6-5 | - | TGTGCCAGCAATGGACAGGGAACGTACGAGCAGTACTTC | CASNGQGTYEQYF
TRBJ1-2 | 14 | - | TRBV6-5 | - | TGTGCCAGCAGAGGCCTGGCCTGGCCCTATGGCTACACCTTC | CASRGLAWPYGYTF
TRBJ2-7 | 17 | - | TRBV9 | - | TGTGCCAGCAGCCCGAGGGCCGGGGTGGCGAGCTCCTACGAGCAGTACTTC | CASSPRAGVASSYEQYF
TRBJ1-3 | 16 | - | TRBV5-1 | - | TGCGCCAGCAGCTTGGGAACCCCGGGGTCTGGAAACACCATATATTTT | CASSLGTPGSGNTIYF
TRBJ1-6 | 16 | - | TRBV5-1 | - | TGCGCCAGCAGCTTGGCGGGACACGAGAGCAATTCACCCCTCCACTTT | CASSLAGHESNSPLHF
TRBJ2-3 | 14 | TRBD2 | TRBV30 | - | TGTGCCTGGAGTCGGTTAGCGGGGGGGCTCACGCAGTATTTT | CAWSRLAGGLTQYF
TRBJ1-2 | 13 | - | TRBV10-3 | - | TGTGCCATCAGTGATGGGCCCGAAGGGGGCTACACCTTC | CAISDGPEGGYTF
TRBJ2-7 | 15 | TRBD2 | TRBV9 | - | TGTGCCAGCAGCGTAGATCTAGCGGGGGGGCGTGAGCAGTACTTC | CASSVDLAGGREQYF
TRBJ2-7 | 15 | - | TRBV7-8 | once | TGTGCCAGCAGCTTAGGGCTGGCAGGGCGCCACGAGCAGTACTTC | CASSLGLAGRHEQYF
TRBJ2-2 | 16 | - | TRBV7-8 | once | TGTGCCAGCAGTCCAAACATCCGGGCACGGACCGGGGAGCTGTTTTTT | CASSPNIRARTGELFF
TRBJ2-5 | 15 | TRBD2 | TRBV9 | - | TGTGCCACACTCGGGCGCGGGGGGGAACAAGAGACCCAGTACTTC | CATLGRGGEQETQYF
TRBJ1-4 | 13 | TRBD1 | TRBV7-6 | - | TGTGCCAGCAGGCAGGGGGCCGGGGAAAAACTGTTTTTT | CASRQGAGEKLFF
TRBJ2-5 | 11 | - | TRBV29-1 | - | TGCAGCGTTGCTTTTCAAGAGACCCAGTACTTC | CSVAFQETQYF
TRBJ1-6 | 15 | - | TRBV6-4 | - | TGTGCCAGCAGTGACTCAGGGGGTTATAATTCACCCCTCCACTTT | CASSDSGGYNSPLHF
TRBJ2-7 | 15 | TRBD1 | TRBV6-5 | - | TGTGCCAGCAGTTACGCAGACAGGGGAGACTACGAGCAGTACTTC | CASSYADRGDYEQYF
TRBJ2-7 | 15 | TRBD2 | TRBV6-5 | - | TGTGCCAGCAGTTTTAGCGGGGGGGCGATCTACGAGCAGTACTTC | CASSFSGGAIYEQYF
TRBJ1-4 | 15 | TRBD1 | TRBV5-5 | - | TGTGCCAGCAGTTTGACAGGGGCCGATAATGAAAAACTGTTTTTT | CASSLTGADNEKLFF
TRBJ2-3 | 17 | TRBD2 | TRBV14 | - | TGTGCCAGCAGCACCCGACTAGCGGGGGCGTTCACAGATACGCAGTATTTT | CASSTRLAGAFTDTQYF
TRBJ2-2 | 14 | TRBD1 | TRBV19 | - | TGTGCCAGTGGGGAGACAGGGTCCACCGGGGAGCTGTTTTTT | CASGETGSTGELFF